Detailed here is one TCR beta chain. Its antigen is unknown. This same CDR3 is encoded by further DNA sequences in the sample. J gave up 3 bases and V 3 bases, and 4 bases lay outside the gene matches. The CDR3 is made up of 14 amino acids. Germline-derived CDR1 and CDR2 are SGHNT and YYREEE (reference sequence). The data are from a study of shared clonotypes between healthy human individuals. Study findings and constraints: Sequencing depth was predicted to influence how clonotypes are shared among donors. Represented diversity (both genetic and exposure-history) was limited by the small number of donors.

Free of recent acute infections or vaccinations, the donors were healthy HIV-negative adults. Here immunoSEQ multiplex PCR was the method, and the copy in TCRdb shows in-frame clones only, minus some. The table has over 2 million clones, 85% to 95% seen once. The sequencing input was naive CD4+ T cells from PBMCs. Subset specified: CD45RA+ positively selected. The clonotype comes from a man aged 18 to 30 in good health. Some clones in this sample may be carry-over from other donors' samples. The rearrangement links TRBV5-4 to TRBJ1-1, with TRBD1 identical over 8 bases. DNA for the CDR3: TGTGCCAGCAGCTCCGGACAGGGTGACACTGAAGCTTTCTTT. Translated, it gives CASSSGQGDTEAFF.